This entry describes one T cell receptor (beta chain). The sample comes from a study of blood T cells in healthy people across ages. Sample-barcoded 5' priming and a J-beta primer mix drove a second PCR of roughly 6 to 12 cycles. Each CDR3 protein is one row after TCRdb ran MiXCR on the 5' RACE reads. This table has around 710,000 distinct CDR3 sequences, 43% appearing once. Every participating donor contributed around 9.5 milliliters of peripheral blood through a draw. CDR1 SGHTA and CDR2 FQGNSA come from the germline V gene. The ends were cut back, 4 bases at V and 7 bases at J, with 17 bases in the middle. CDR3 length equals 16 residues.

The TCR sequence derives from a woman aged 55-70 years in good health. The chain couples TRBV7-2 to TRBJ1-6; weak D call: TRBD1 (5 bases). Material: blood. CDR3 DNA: TGTGCCAGCAGCTCACCCGACAGCGTACAGAATTCACCCCTCCACTTT. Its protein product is CASSSPDSVQNSPLHF.